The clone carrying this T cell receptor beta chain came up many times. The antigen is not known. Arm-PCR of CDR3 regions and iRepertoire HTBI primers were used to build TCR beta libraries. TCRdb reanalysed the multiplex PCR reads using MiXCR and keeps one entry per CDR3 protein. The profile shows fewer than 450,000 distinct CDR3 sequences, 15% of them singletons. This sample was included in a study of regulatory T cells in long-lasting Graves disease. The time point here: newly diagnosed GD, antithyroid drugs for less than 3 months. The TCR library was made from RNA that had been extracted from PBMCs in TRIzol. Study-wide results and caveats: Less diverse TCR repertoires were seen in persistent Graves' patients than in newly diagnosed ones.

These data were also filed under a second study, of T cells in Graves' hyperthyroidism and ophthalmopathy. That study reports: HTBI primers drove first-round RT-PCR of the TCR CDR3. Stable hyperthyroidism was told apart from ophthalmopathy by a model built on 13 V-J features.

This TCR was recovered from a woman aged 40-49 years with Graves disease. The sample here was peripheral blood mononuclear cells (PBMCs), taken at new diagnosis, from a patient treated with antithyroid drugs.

The CDR3: CASSQLFLGTNTGELFF. The CDR3 DNA sequence: TGTGCCAGCAGTCAGCTTTTTTTAGGAACGAACACCGGGGAGCTGTTTTTT. This sequence joins TRBV5-6 and TRBJ2-2, with unresolved D. CDR3 length: 17 residues. Germline V CDR1 and CDR2: SGHDT, YYEEEE. Trimming stripped 5 bases from V and 0 bases from J, with 17 bases between.